This T cell receptor beta chain was sequenced during a study of T-cell reconstitution after alpha-beta-depleted transplantation in children. It was with unique molecular identifiers that the TCRbeta library was prepared. TCRdb processed the PCR reads anew with MiXCR; each CDR3 protein has one entry. The sample gives roughly 790,000 distinct CDR3 sequences, roughly 15% of which show up once; approximately 5% is in the top ten. Study conclusions and caveats: Reported findings indicate that, about two months after transplant, alpha-beta T cells came from several hundred expanded clones, which were derived from non-depleted graft cells.

The germline V gene has CDR1 SGHRS and CDR2 YFSETQ. Trimming removed 4 bases at V and 7 bases at J, with 15 bases between. This CDR3 spans 14 amino acids. To note about this clonotype: No antigen is known for it.

The TCR comes from a male patient aged 10-17 years who had a stem cell transplant for acute lymphoblastic leukemia, so the T cells may come from the graft donor. Sequenced material: PBMCs, mostly from graft donor cells, taken 360 days after TCRalphabeta/CD19-depleted stem cell transplant. The chain recombines TRBV5-1 with TRBJ1-5; a weak D match, TRBD1 (5 bases). CDR3 in amino acids: CASSRDPWGQPQHF. In nucleotides, the CDR3 is TGCGCCAGCAGCCGGGACCCCTGGGGGCAGCCCCAGCATTTT.